The source of this TCR beta chain is a study of T cells after posttransplantation cyclophosphamide. Notes on the study in general: Donor CD8+ memory clones often dominated recipient blood repertoires at later times.

The ends lost 3 bases at V and 4 bases at J; junction bases unmatched: 2. The CDR3 extends over 13 amino acids. From germline, CDR1 is MNHEY and CDR2 SVGAGI. There are a few counts of this clone. Its antigen is still unknown. Treatment was busulfan-fludarabine conditioning, a marrow graft, and cyclophosphamide on days +3 and +4. Assay used: immunoSEQ multiplex PCR; TCRdb lists only in-frame clones, some missing. Sampling found 14,000 or so clones, none seen once. This receptor was identified in a female patient aged 40-49 years who received an allogeneic stem cell transplant from a related donor, was CMV-positive, and had no GVHD. A share of the T cells may be of graft donor origin. The rearrangement links TRBV6-5 to TRBJ1-1; 7 positions agree with TRBD1. Sequenced material: PBMCs, taken more than 1,000 days after allogeneic stem cell transplant with posttransplant cyclophosphamide. The chain's CDR3 is CASSYPGGTEAFF. CDR3 nucleotide sequence: TGTGCCAGCAGTTATCCAGGGGGCACTGAAGCTTTCTTT.